The 9 T cell receptor beta chains presented below share a single source sample, sequenced in a study of CD8 T cells in Susac syndrome (dated by TCRdb to the late 2010s). The library was made by the immunoSEQ multiplex PCR assay. RNA was extracted using the RNeasy kit, and about 0.45 to 1 ug of the RNA was reverse transcribed with random hexamers. TCRdb reran the public reads through fastp at Q25 and MiXCR, keeping productive beta chains. Merged by CDR3 protein, the rows form single entries marked with the most common genes and DNA. The sample has 400,000 or so distinct CDR3 sequences on record, about 85% of them singletons. Approximately 0.12% of the sample lies in the top ten. The sample taken for sequencing was CD8+ T cells from PBMCs. The receptors stem from a human donor with multiple sclerosis.

The chain couples TRBV15 to TRBJ2-1; 8 bases are shared with TRBD1. J gave up 3 bases and V 0 bases, and 1 base lay outside the gene matches. Per germline, CDR1 LNHNV and CDR2 YYDKDF (reference sequence). This CDR3 comprises 15 residues. Here the CDR3 reads CATSRDGQGYNEQFF. In DNA, the CDR3 is TGTGCCACCAGCAGAGATGGACAGGGCTACAATGAGCAGTTCTTC. Full variable domain (outside the CDR3, taken from reference TRBV15 and TRBJ2-1): DAMVIQNPRYQVTQFGKPVTLSCSQTLNHNVMYWYQQKSSQAPKLLFHYYDKDFNNEADTPDNFQSRRPNTSFCFLDIRSPGLGDTAMYLCATSRDGQGYNEQFFGPGTRLTVL.

V gene TRBV10-3 combines with J gene TRBJ2-7; D may be TRBD2 (7 bases). Germline loops: CDR1 ENHRY, CDR2 SYGVKD. V was clipped by 6 bases and J by 3 bases, with 21 bases between them. The CDR3 is made up of 16 amino acids. CDR3 loop: CAISQGSGEDLYEQYF. CDR3 DNA sequence: TGTGCCATCAGCCAGGGGAGCGGGGAGGACCTCTACGAGCAGTACTTC.

The V call is TRBV5-1, the J call TRBJ1-1; D is unresolved. The CDR3 length is 10 residues. Germline CDR1 reads SGHRS; CDR2 reads YFSETQ. The CDR3 sequence is CAPKNTEAFF. CDR3 DNA: TGCGCACCCAAGAACACTGAAGCTTTCTTT.

The gene calls are TRBV10-3 and TRBJ2-2, with D tentatively TRBD1 or TRBD2 (5 bases each). The CDR3 is 16 residues long. Germline V gives CDR1 ENHRY, CDR2 SYGVKD. The germline V and J ends were trimmed by 3 bases and 4 bases, with 15 bases remaining between them. Here the CDR3 reads CAISDVGTGPTGELFF. The CDR3 DNA reads TGTGCCATCAGTGATGTGGGGACGGGGCCCACCGGGGAGCTGTTTTTT.

CDR3 sequence: CASSPEAGFGGELFF. The CDR3 DNA is TGTGCCAGCAGTCCCGAGGCCGGTTTCGGCGGGGAGCTGTTTTTT. The V gene is TRBV12-3 or TRBV12-4, the J gene TRBJ2-2, with D hard to call. V gave up 5 bases and J gave up 7 bases, with 17 bases separating them. The CDR3 extends over 15 amino acids.

A remark on this clonotype: The germline gene is not matched at one end of the junction; a read error may be the cause. V is TRBV4-1 and J is TRBJ2-7, with a possible D match to TRBD2 (6 bases). Germline V gives CDR1 MGHRA, CDR2 YSYEKL. The CDR3 consists of 16 residues. The CDR3 DNA sequence: TGCGCCAGCGGCCAAGATCCTGCGGGGATAACCTACGAGCAGTACTTC. Its translation is CASGQDPAGITYEQYF.

The chain couples TRBV2 to TRBJ2-2; D not certain. The CDR3 is 13 residues long. Trimming left V 3 bases short and J 5 bases short, with 7 bases between. Germline values: CDR1 SNHLY, CDR2 FYNNEI. CDR3 protein: CASSEPATGELFF. The CDR3 DNA reads TGTGCCAGCAGTGAGCCCGCTACCGGGGAGCTGTTTTTT.

The chain uses TRBV4-1 and TRBJ2-7, with D tentatively TRBD1 (5 bases). V lost 3 bases to trimming and J lost 3 bases, with 12 bases between them. The CDR3 totals 14 residues. Looked up from germline, CDR1 is MGHRA and CDR2 is YSYEKL. In DNA form, the CDR3 reads TGCGCCAGCAGCCAGGGGCTGCTATTCTACGAGCAGTACTTC. Amino acid sequence: CASSQGLLFYEQYF.

The rearrangement links TRBV5-4 to TRBJ2-1; TRBD1 is a possible D gene (6 bases). The CDR3 contains 13 residues. The V and J ends lost 0 bases and 8 bases respectively, with 9 bases between them. Germline CDR1 and CDR2: SGHNT and YYREEE (reference sequence). CDR3 bases: TGTGCCAGCAGCTTGGAACAGGGATATGAGCAGTTCTTC. Translating gives CASSLEQGYEQFF.